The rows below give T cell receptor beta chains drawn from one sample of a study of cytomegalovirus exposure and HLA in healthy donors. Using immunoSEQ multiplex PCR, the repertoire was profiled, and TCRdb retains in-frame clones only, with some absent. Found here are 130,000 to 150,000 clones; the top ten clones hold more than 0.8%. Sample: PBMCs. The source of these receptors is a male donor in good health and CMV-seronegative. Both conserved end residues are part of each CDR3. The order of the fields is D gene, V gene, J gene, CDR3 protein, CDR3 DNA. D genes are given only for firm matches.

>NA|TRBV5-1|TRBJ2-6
CASSLSVGVSSGANVLTF
TGCGCCAGCAGCTTGTCTGTAGGGGTAAGCTCTGGGGCCAACGTCCTGACTTTC
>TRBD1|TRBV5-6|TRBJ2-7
CASSSGGSYEQYF
TGTGCCAGCAGCTCAGGGGGCTCCTACGAGCAGTACTTC
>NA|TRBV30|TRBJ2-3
CAWSPADTQYF
TGTGCCTGGAGTCCTGCAGATACGCAGTATTTT
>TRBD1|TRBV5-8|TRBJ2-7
CASSRGQPYEQYF
TGTGCCAGCAGCCGGGGACAGCCCTACGAGCAGTACTTC
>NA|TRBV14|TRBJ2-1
CASSQDLASHIEQFF
TGTGCCAGCAGCCAAGACCTAGCAAGTCATATTGAGCAGTTCTTC
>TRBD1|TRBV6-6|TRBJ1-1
CASSRQGGNTEAFF
TGTGCCAGCAGCCGGCAGGGGGGCAACACTGAAGCTTTCTTT
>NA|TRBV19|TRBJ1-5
CASSIGGGAQPQHF
TGTGCCAGTAGTATAGGGGGGGGCGCACAGCCCCAGCATTTT
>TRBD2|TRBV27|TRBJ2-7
CASSLPGLAREQYF
TGTGCCAGCAGTTTACCGGGACTAGCGAGGGAGCAGTACTTC
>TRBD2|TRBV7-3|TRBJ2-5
CASSPIAGAETQYF
TGTGCCAGCAGTCCGATAGCGGGGGCAGAGACCCAGTACTTC
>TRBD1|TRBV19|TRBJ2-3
CASSHGPGQGADTQYF
TGTGCCAGTAGCCATGGACCGGGACAGGGGGCAGATACGCAGTATTTT
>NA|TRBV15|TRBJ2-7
CATTRDFNSYEQYF
TGTGCCACCACCCGGGACTTTAACTCCTACGAGCAGTACTTC